This is a list of T cell receptor beta chains from one sample in a study of blood T cell repertoires in COVID-19. The method was immunoSEQ multiplex PCR; TCRdb's version includes in-frame clones alone and lacks a portion of them. The table includes 250,000 or so clones, around 83% detected once. The sample comprised peripheral blood. These receptor sequences come from an elderly man with acute or convalescent COVID-19. Each CDR3 is given with its conserved first and last residue. The D gene is left open where the match is weak. Part of the rows lack a size; the others show once, few, many or a class for expanded clones.

D: .; V: TRBV20-1; J: TRBJ2-1; size: .; CDR3: CSASPRGEQFF; DNA: TGCAGTGCTAGCCCCCGAGGGGAGCAGTTCTTC
D: .; V: TRBV6-5; J: TRBJ2-4; size: .; CDR3: CASSYRTALAKNIQYF; DNA: TGTGCCAGCAGTTACCGGACAGCCCTAGCTAAAAACATTCAGTACTTC
D: TRBD1; V: TRBV5-1; J: TRBJ1-2; size: .; CDR3: CASSFGTGKDGYTF; DNA: TGCGCCAGCAGCTTCGGGACAGGAAAGGATGGCTACACCTTC
D: .; V: TRBV5-6; J: TRBJ1-1; size: .; CDR3: CASSLVGDNHPQAFF; DNA: TGTGCCAGCAGCTTGGTGGGGGACAACCACCCCCAAGCTTTCTTT
D: .; V: TRBV12-3/TRBV12-4; J: TRBJ1-5; size: .; CDR3: CASSPLTGPQHF; DNA: TGTGCCAGCAGTCCCCTGACAGGGCCCCAGCATTTT
D: TRBD1; V: TRBV3-1/TRBV3-2; J: TRBJ2-6; size: .; CDR3: CASSSTGGLTSGANVLTF; DNA: TGTGCCAGCAGTTCAACAGGGGGCTTGACCTCTGGGGCCAACGTCCTGACTTTC
D: .; V: TRBV28; J: TRBJ2-1; size: .; CDR3: CASSLYPREQFF; DNA: TGTGCCAGCAGTTTATACCCGAGGGAGCAGTTCTTC
D: .; V: TRBV19; J: TRBJ2-1; size: once; CDR3: CASSSRERNEQFF; DNA: TGTGCCAGTAGTAGCAGGGAACGGAATGAGCAGTTCTTC
D: TRBD2; V: TRBV18; J: TRBJ2-7; size: .; CDR3: CASSLSGTRAYEQYF; DNA: TGTGCCAGCTCACTTTCCGGGACTAGAGCCTACGAGCAGTACTTC
D: TRBD2; V: TRBV11-2; J: TRBJ2-7; size: .; CDR3: CASSPQGSGVTYEQYF; DNA: TGTGCCAGCAGCCCCCAAGGCAGCGGGGTCACCTACGAGCAGTACTTC
D: .; V: TRBV18; J: TRBJ2-3; size: .; CDR3: CASSPMKGVLKGTQYF; DNA: TGTGCCAGCTCACCCATGAAGGGAGTGCTGAAGGGTACGCAGTATTTT
D: TRBD1; V: TRBV3-1/TRBV3-2; J: TRBJ1-5; size: few; CDR3: CASSPWGDRGRQPQHF; DNA: TGTGCCAGCAGCCCATGGGGGGACAGGGGAAGGCAGCCCCAGCATTTT
D: TRBD1; V: TRBV5-1; J: TRBJ2-2; size: .; CDR3: CASSLNLRQGGNTGELFF; DNA: TGCGCCAGCAGCCTGAATCTTAGACAGGGGGGGAACACCGGGGAGCTGTTTTTT
D: .; V: TRBV12-3/TRBV12-4; J: TRBJ1-5; size: .; CDR3: CASSSPGNQPQHF; DNA: TGTGCCAGCAGTTCCCCAGGAAATCAGCCCCAGCATTTT
D: TRBD2; V: TRBV5-6; J: TRBJ2-3; size: .; CDR3: CASSLWEGNTDTQYF; DNA: TGTGCCAGCAGCTTGTGGGAGGGAAACACAGATACGCAGTATTTT
D: .; V: TRBV6-5; J: TRBJ2-7; size: .; CDR3: CASSYSTGTNEQYF; DNA: TGTGCCAGCAGTTACTCTACAGGGACAAACGAGCAGTACTTC
D: TRBD1; V: TRBV6-5; J: TRBJ1-5; size: .; CDR3: CASRAGTGNQPQHF; DNA: TGTGCCAGCAGGGCCGGGACAGGCAATCAGCCCCAGCATTTT
D: .; V: TRBV2; J: TRBJ2-1; size: .; CDR3: CASSADLTGSRFF; DNA: TGTGCCAGCAGTGCGGATCTTACAGGCTCACGGTTCTTC
D: TRBD1; V: TRBV3-1/TRBV3-2; J: TRBJ1-6; size: .; CDR3: CASSHQTGGGSPLHF; DNA: TGTGCCAGCAGCCACCAGACAGGGGGAGGCTCACCCCTCCACTTT
D: .; V: TRBV19; J: TRBJ2-1; size: .; CDR3: CASSRGQLLHYNEQFF; DNA: TGTGCCAGTAGCCGCGGACAGTTATTACACTACAATGAGCAGTTCTTC
D: TRBD1; V: TRBV7-2; J: TRBJ1-5; size: .; CDR3: CASSLVEGAGQPQHF; DNA: TGTGCCAGCAGCTTAGTAGAGGGGGCCGGTCAGCCCCAGCATTTT
D: TRBD2; V: TRBV27; J: TRBJ2-7; size: once; CDR3: CASSNSGRASYEQYF; DNA: TGTGCCAGCAGTAATAGCGGGAGGGCCTCCTACGAGCAGTACTTC
D: .; V: TRBV25-1; J: TRBJ2-2; size: .; CDR3: CASSESVSRGGRTGELFF; DNA: TGTGCCAGCAGTGAATCCGTTTCGAGGGGGGGCCGCACCGGGGAGCTGTTTTTT
D: .; V: TRBV4-1; J: TRBJ2-7; size: .; CDR3: CASSQAPGQPSYEQYF; DNA: TGCGCCAGCAGCCAAGCGCCAGGACAGCCCTCCTACGAGCAGTACTTC
D: .; V: TRBV9; J: TRBJ2-1; size: .; CDR3: CASSVRGGIGSYNEQFF; DNA: TGTGCCAGCAGCGTCAGAGGCGGGATAGGGTCCTACAATGAGCAGTTCTTC
D: .; V: TRBV7-2; J: TRBJ2-2; size: .; CDR3: CASSLGLENTGELFF; DNA: TGTGCCAGCAGCTTAGGACTAGAGAACACCGGGGAGCTGTTTTTT
D: TRBD1; V: TRBV2; J: TRBJ2-7; size: .; CDR3: CASSEPPGTGAAYEQYF; DNA: TGTGCCAGCAGTGAACCCCCCGGGACAGGGGCGGCCTACGAGCAGTACTTC
D: TRBD1; V: TRBV5-1; J: TRBJ2-3; size: few; CDR3: CASSRDRGSTDTQYF; DNA: TGCGCCAGCAGCCGGGACAGGGGGAGCACAGATACGCAGTATTTT
D: TRBD1; V: TRBV2; J: TRBJ2-5; size: once; CDR3: CASSDGRGLRETQYF; DNA: TGTGCCAGCAGTGACGGCAGGGGGCTTCGAGAGACCCAGTACTTC
D: .; V: TRBV5-1; J: TRBJ2-5; size: .; CDR3: CASSLQGWETQYF; DNA: TGCGCCAGCAGCTTACAGGGATGGGAGACCCAGTACTTC
D: TRBD1; V: TRBV2; J: TRBJ2-2; size: .; CDR3: CASSRQGEAGELFF; DNA: TGTGCCAGCTCACGACAGGGGGAGGCCGGGGAGCTGTTTTTT
D: TRBD1; V: TRBV19; J: TRBJ1-1; size: .; CDR3: CASRGTGRNTEAFF; DNA: TGTGCCAGTAGGGGGACAGGGAGGAACACTGAAGCTTTCTTT
D: TRBD1; V: TRBV24-1; J: TRBJ2-1; size: .; CDR3: CATSILRTGKTNEQFF; DNA: TGTGCCACCAGCATCTTGCGGACAGGGAAGACGAATGAGCAGTTCTTC
D: TRBD1; V: TRBV10-3; J: TRBJ2-7; size: .; CDR3: CAISESRTGLRRQYF; DNA: TGTGCCATCAGTGAGTCCCGGACAGGCCTCAGGAGGCAGTACTTC
D: .; V: TRBV19; J: TRBJ2-4; size: .; CDR3: CASSTPLAKNIQYF; DNA: TGTGCCAGTAGTACCCCTTTAGCCAAAAACATTCAGTACTTC
D: .; V: TRBV13; J: TRBJ1-2; size: .; CDR3: CASSFNRNYGYTF; DNA: TGTGCCAGCAGCTTCAACAGAAACTATGGCTACACCTTC
D: .; V: TRBV19; J: TRBJ1-3; size: .; CDR3: CASSRTASSGNTIYF; DNA: TGTGCCAGTAGTAGAACTGCAAGCTCTGGAAACACCATATATTTT